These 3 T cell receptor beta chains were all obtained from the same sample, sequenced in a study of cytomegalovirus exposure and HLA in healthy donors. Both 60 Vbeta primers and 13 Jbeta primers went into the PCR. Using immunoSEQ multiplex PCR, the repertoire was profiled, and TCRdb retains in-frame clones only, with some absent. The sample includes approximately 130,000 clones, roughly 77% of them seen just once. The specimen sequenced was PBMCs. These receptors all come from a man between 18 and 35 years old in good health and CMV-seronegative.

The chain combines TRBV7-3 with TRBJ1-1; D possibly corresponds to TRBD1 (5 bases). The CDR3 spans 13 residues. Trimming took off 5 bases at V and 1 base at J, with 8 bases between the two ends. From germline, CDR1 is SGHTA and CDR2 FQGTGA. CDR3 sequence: CASSEQANTEAFF. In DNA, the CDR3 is TGTGCCAGCAGCGAACAGGCGAACACTGAAGCTTTCTTT.

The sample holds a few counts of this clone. The CDR3 sequence: CASSLDRVSNQPQHF. The CDR3 DNA follows: TGTGCCAGCAGCTTGGACAGAGTTAGCAATCAGCCCCAGCATTTT. The V call is TRBV5-8, the J call TRBJ1-5, with no clear D. The CDR3 loop spans 15 amino acids. Trimming took 0 bases from V and 0 from J, leaving 7 bases between them. Germline loops: CDR1 SGHTS, CDR2 YDEGEE.

CDR3 DNA sequence: TGTGCCAGCAGCTTAGCGGGGACAGGGGCCCGGGGCTACACCTTC. This codes for CASSLAGTGARGYTF. This chain joins TRBV7-2 and TRBJ1-2; 10 nucleotides match TRBD1. Germline V lookup: CDR1 SGHTA, CDR2 FQGNSA. V lost 0 bases, J lost 8 bases, and 6 bases stayed unmatched. The CDR3 sequence is 15 residues long.